This entry concerns a single TCR beta chain. V lost 0 bases to trimming and J lost 1 base, with 6 bases between them. Germline lookup yields CDR1 WSHSY and CDR2 SAAADI. There are 14 residues in the CDR3. Using immunoSEQ multiplex PCR, the repertoire was profiled, and TCRdb retains in-frame clones only, with some absent. This sample has some 150,000 clones, with about 93% found just once. These data are taken from a study of T cell responses to AZD1222 COVID-19 vaccine. This specimen consisted of peripheral blood, obtained on day 0 of AZD1222 vaccination. The clonotype comes from an adult in good health. The chain couples TRBV10-2 to TRBJ2-5; D is unclear. Here the CDR3 reads CASSESTVQETQYF. DNA of the CDR3: TGCGCCAGCAGTGAGTCAACAGTCCAAGAGACCCAGTACTTC.